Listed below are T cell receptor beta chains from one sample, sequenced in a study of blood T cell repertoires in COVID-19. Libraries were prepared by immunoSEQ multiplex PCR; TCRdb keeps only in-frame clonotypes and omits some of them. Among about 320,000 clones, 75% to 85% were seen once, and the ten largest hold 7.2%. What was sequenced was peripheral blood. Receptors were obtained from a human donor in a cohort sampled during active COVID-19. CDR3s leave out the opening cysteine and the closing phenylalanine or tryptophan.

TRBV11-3	ASSLGGYTQY
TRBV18	ASSPFGQRETQY
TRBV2	ASPPPGEETQY
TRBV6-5	ASSYFVARKNYGYT
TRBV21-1	ASLRDRTAANEKLF
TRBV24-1	ATSDDVLGNEQF
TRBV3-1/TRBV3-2	ASSSLAASTDTQY
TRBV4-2	ASSQRGGRADTQY
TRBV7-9	ASSFDGQIMPQH
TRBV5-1	ASSLSPGSNTGELF
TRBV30	AWSPDGTGSYT
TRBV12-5	ASGLLKPTGGSSGANVLT
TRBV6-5	ASSYSTGFYGYT
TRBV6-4	ASSALAGGLRHEQY
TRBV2	ASSGVGGPDTQY
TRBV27	ASSLRGSTGPQH
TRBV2	ATLSEGVTEAF
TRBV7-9	ASSLRVGGGEAF
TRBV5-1	ASSPQTGGLNTEAF
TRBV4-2	ASSLNTRDRINSPLH
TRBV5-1	ASSLVVAGGGEQF
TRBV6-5	ASSNTGTGGYGYT
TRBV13	ASSFRLQTYEQY
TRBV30	AWSVRFRTTAGKTEAF
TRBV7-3	ASSPVRQRESPLH
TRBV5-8	ATTDRTGELF
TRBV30	AWSVSLNSPLH
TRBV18	ASSPDGEDTQY
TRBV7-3	ASSPGLAGGSSYNEQF
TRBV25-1	ASSRGGRVDGYT
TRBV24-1	ATSDSQNEQY
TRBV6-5	ASEQGGRDTQY
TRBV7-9	ASSPQGRQYEQY
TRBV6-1	ASSELNSNQPQH
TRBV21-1	ASSKEGRGTEAF
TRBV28	ASSSPNRVADTEAF
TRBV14	ASSQVSDRVST
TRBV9	ASSGRGDYNSPLH
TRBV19	ASSSPRDRLSNQPQH
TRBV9	ASSVGASGGPGTGELF
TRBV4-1	ASSQGGLAGVTDTQY
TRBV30	AWREGQAGGETQY
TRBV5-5	ASSATGIMNTEAF
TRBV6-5	ASKPTGENNYGYT
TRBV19	ASSYRGEKLF
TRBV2	ATAGRSDQPQH
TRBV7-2	ASSPRLAGGNEQF
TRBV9	ASSVGGTGNYGYT
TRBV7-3	ASSLIVQGVSLDIQY
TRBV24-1	ATSDPSGEQYNEQF
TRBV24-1	ATSDRTGRESGNTIY
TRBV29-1	SVEEGQMNTEAF
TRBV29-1	SVGRGQNTEAF
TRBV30	AWSPGRGAF
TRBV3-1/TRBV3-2	ASSQGTGLGQREAF